This TCR beta chain was identified in a study of T-cell memory formation after mild COVID-19. This clonotype has just a few counts. The antigen is unknown. V trimming: 6 bases; J trimming: 8 bases; junction bases outside the gene matches: 7. Germline V gene lookup returns CDR1 MNHEY and CDR2 SVGAGI. The CDR3 runs 13 residues. TCRdb used MiXCR to reprocess the 5' RACE reads, holding one entry per CDR3 protein. The sample has roughly 50,000 distinct CDR3 sequences, 12% seen once. Study-level findings and limits: Contracting CD4+ clones sat mainly in CM and EM; CD8+ in EMRA.

Sequencing was performed on PBMCs or a T cell subset sorted from them (not recorded which). V and J are TRBV6-5 and TRBJ1-1; 9 bases map to TRBD1. This receptor was taken from a man in his late teens or twenties who had mild COVID-19 (a few samples of this study predate the infection). Cell type and time point are not known. CDR3 sequence reads: CASSRTGAREAFF. CDR3 DNA: TGTGCCAGCAGCCGGACAGGGGCGAGAGAAGCTTTCTTT.